This T cell receptor (beta chain) is from a study of CD4 T cells in relation to SARS-CoV-2 and coronaviruses. Study-level information: TCR beta CDR3s were sequenced after approximately nine-day antigen culture of PBMCs.

A word on this clone: Its antigen is still unknown.

Before the COVID-19 pandemic, during about 2010-2018, CD4+ T cells were taken from unexposed donors. The cells were cultured for about ten days before CD4+ T cells were isolated. As cell numbers allowed, unexposed-donor CD4+ T cells faced SARS-CoV-2 S/N and four cold-coronavirus spikes. J was trimmed by 1 base and V by 0 bases; bases with no gene match: 0. The germline V gene has CDR1 SGHDT and CDR2 YYEEEE. The CDR3 extends over 15 amino acids. Sequencing was performed with immunoSEQ multiplex PCR; in TCRdb, only in-frame clones are kept and a portion is missing. The sample lists about 11,000 clones, roughly 82% occurring once.

The rearrangement uses TRBV5-6 and TRBJ2-3; 9 bases match TRBD2. Sequencing was carried out using CD4+ T cells from PBMCs, cultured in vitro. This receptor was obtained from a human donor in good health. The CDR3: CASSLVAGGTDTQYF. The CDR3 bases are TGTGCCAGCAGCTTGGTAGCGGGGGGCACAGATACGCAGTATTTT. Full variable domain (rest looked up from reference TRBV5-6 and TRBJ2-3): DAGVTQSPTHLIKTRGQQVTLRCSPKSGHDTVSWYQQALGQGPQFIFQYYEEEERQRGNFPDRFSGHQFPNYSSELNVNALLLGDSALYLCASSLVAGGTDTQYFGPGTRLTVL.